The sequence of this T cell receptor (beta chain) was determined in a study of Ad26.COV2.S vaccination and SARS-CoV-2 variants. About the study: Once or twice, 56 days apart, Ad26.COV2.S was delivered intramuscularly. Study observations and caveats: Measurement of non-spike TCR breadth gave similar results in vaccine and placebo recipients. The TCR breadth and depth analyses may have understated or missed part of the total T cell responses. Individuals receiving vaccine had higher spike-specific TCR breadth than placebo recipients did.

Clones were read by immunoSEQ multiplex PCR, and TCRdb kept only the in-frame ones, dropping some. In the table there are about 400,000 clones, roughly 90% of which are singletons. The sample's treatment: over 15 received Ad26.COV2.S at low or high dose, single or two shots; about 5 received placebo; per-sample allocation not given. On day 63 after the first injection, vaccine and placebo recipients gave samples. Regarding this clone: Its antigen remains unknown.

Looked up from germline, CDR1 is LGHNA and CDR2 is YSLEER. V shed 6 bases and J shed 4 bases, with 13 bases lying between them. The CDR3 loop spans 14 amino acids. This material consisted of peripheral blood, taken in a trial of Ad26.COV2.S vaccine versus placebo. The chain links TRBV4-3 to TRBJ2-1; tentatively, D is TRBD1 (5 bases). The TCR comes from a person aged 18-65 years who received the Ad26.COV2.S COVID-19 vaccine or a placebo. The CDR3 DNA follows: TGCGCCAGCAGTGGGGCGCGCGGATACAATGAGCAGTTCTTC. Amino acid sequence: CASSGARGYNEQFF.